Following are 25 T cell receptor beta chains from one sample sequenced in a study of post-analysis software for immune sequencing data (dated by TCRdb to between 2014 and 2017). The library was made by PCR. The sequencing machine was an Illumina HiSeq 2500. Unique molecular identifiers were incorporated into TCR beta cDNA libraries to reduce PCR and sequencing biases. TCRdb took the public reads, trimmed them with fastp at Q25, ran MiXCR for clone calling and kept in-frame beta chains. Every entry covers one CDR3 protein and lists the most common genes and DNA from its rows. For this sample the table gives roughly 430,000 distinct CDR3 sequences, of which 30% to 40% were detected only once. The ten largest account for around 8% of the sample. These receptors' antigens are unknown. The study at large found these results: Four or five TRBV segments, including TRBV5-6, TRBV5-1 and TRBV20-1, were significantly more frequent in patients than controls.

The sample consisted of blood. Every receptor here comes from a girl aged 2 to 9 with multiple sclerosis.

This chain connects TRBV4-3 to TRBJ2-7; D uncertain. Trimming shortened V by 0 bases and J by 3 bases, and 6 bases separated the two germline ends. Germline loops: CDR1 LGHNA, CDR2 YSLEER. This CDR3 is built from 13 residues. CDR3 region: CASSQENYYEQYF. The CDR3 DNA follows: TGCGCCAGCAGCCAAGAGAACTACTACGAGCAGTACTTC.

This chain links TRBV14 with TRBJ2-5, with D unclear. V lost 4 bases to trimming and J lost 1 base, with 16 bases between them. Germline CDR1 is SGHDN and CDR2 is FVKESK. The CDR3 spans 16 residues. CDR3 in DNA: TGTGCCAGCAGCCTCCGGCGTCAGGAATTCCAAGAGACCCAGTACTTC. Protein product: CASSLRRQEFQETQYF.

This chain links TRBV4-3 with TRBJ2-7; no clear D gene. The CDR3 totals 14 residues. V was cut by 6 bases and J by 2 bases, with 14 bases left in between. The germline gives CDR1 LGHNA, CDR2 YSLEER. The CDR3 DNA is TGCGCCAGCAGTCAAAGGCTAGACGCCTACGAGCAGTACTTC. Translated: CASSQRLDAYEQYF.

This sequence joins TRBV20-1 and TRBJ2-3, with TRBD2 matching 8 bases. This CDR3 has 14 amino acids. J lost 6 bases, V lost 6 bases, and 11 bases had no gene match. Germline CDR1 DFQATT, CDR2 SNEGSKA (reference sequence). The CDR3 DNA reads TGCAGTGCCGACGAGGGACTAGTGGAGGATACGCAGTATTTT. Protein sequence: CSADEGLVEDTQYF.

The rearrangement uses TRBV29-1 and TRBJ2-1; D not resolved. The germline V gene has CDR1 SQVTM and CDR2 ANQGSEA. This CDR3 has 13 residues. V lost 1 base and J 6 bases, leaving 10 bases between the germline ends. The CDR3 DNA reads as TGCAGCGTTGAAGTGTGGCTAGGCAATGAGCAGTTCTTC. It specifies CSVEVWLGNEQFF.

This clonotype was observed many times. The chain joins TRBV5-1 to TRBJ2-1, with a possible D match to TRBD2 (6 bases). The V end lost 3 bases, the J end lost 4 bases, and 8 bases lay between the germline ends. The length of the CDR3 is 13 residues. Germline values: CDR1 SGHRS, CDR2 YFSETQ. DNA for the CDR3: TGCGCCAGCAGCTCGGGACTTTACAATGAGCAGTTCTTC. Protein sequence: CASSSGLYNEQFF. The full variable domain, completed using reference TRBV5-1 and TRBJ2-1, is KAGVTQTPRYLIKTRGQQVTLSCSPISGHRSVSWYQQTPGQGLQFLFEYFSETQRNKGNFPGRFSGRQFSNSRSEMNVSTLELGDSALYLCASSSGLYNEQFFGPGTRLTVL.

V gene TRBV9 combines with J gene TRBJ2-3; D perhaps matches TRBD1 (5 bases). Germline V CDR1 and CDR2: SGDLS, YYNGEE. This CDR3 contains 15 residues. Trimming left V 1 base short and J 2 bases short, with 11 bases between. The CDR3 sequence is CASSVWGGSTDTQYF. For the CDR3, the DNA is TGTGCCAGCAGCGTATGGGGCGGCTCCACAGATACGCAGTATTTT.

A word on this clonotype: At one end the junction does not follow the germline gene, possibly because of a read error. The chain uses TRBV7-2 and TRBJ2-1; the match to TRBD2 covers 11 bases. Germline V CDR1 and CDR2: SGHTA, FQGNSA. The CDR3 has 17 amino acids. The CDR3 spells CVSSLVTSGSFYNEQFF. CDR3 nucleotides: TGTGTCAGCAGCTTAGTAACTAGCGGGAGTTTCTACAATGAGCAGTTCTTC.

The CDR3 bases are TGTGCCAGCAGCCAAGACGACAGTCAGCCCCAGCATTTT. Translation gives CASSQDDSQPQHF. V usage is TRBV4-2 and J usage is TRBJ1-5; D perhaps matches TRBD1 (5 bases). This CDR3 region has 13 residues. Trimming pared 0 bases from V and 6 bases from J, leaving 6 bases between. From germline, CDR1 is LGHNA and CDR2 YNFKEQ.

This chain joins TRBV28 and TRBJ2-7; D might be TRBD1 (6 bases). V was trimmed by 4 bases and J by 3 bases, leaving 19 bases between them. The CDR3 runs to 16 residues. Germline values: CDR1 MDHEN, CDR2 SYDVKM. In DNA form, the CDR3 reads TGTGCCAGCAGTTCCTCATACCGCCTGACAGGCTACGAGCAGTACTTC. This encodes CASSSSYRLTGYEQYF.

This clonotype turned up a few times. The V and J genes are TRBV4-1 and TRBJ2-2, with a tentative D call TRBD1 (7 bases). The CDR3 extends over 13 amino acids. The germline V gene has CDR1 MGHRA and CDR2 YSYEKL. V was shortened by 5 bases and J by 7 bases, with 11 bases between the two germline ends. CDR3 loop: CASSDQGGGELFF. The CDR3, as DNA: TGCGCCAGCAGCGATCAGGGGGGCGGGGAGCTGTTTTTT.

The CDR3 is CASKKSRLRNTEAFF. CDR3 DNA: TGTGCCAGCAAGAAGTCTCGGCTCAGGAACACTGAAGCTTTCTTT. The V and J genes are TRBV2 and TRBJ1-1; D remains ambiguous. Germline values: CDR1 SNHLY, CDR2 FYNNEI. The CDR3 is 15 amino acids. V lost 7 bases and J 1 base, leaving 16 bases between the germline ends.

A word on this clonotype: A junction end diverges from the germline sequence, so it may reflect a read error. The CDR3 spells CTTSEQETQYF. The CDR3 nucleotides read TGTACCACCAGTGAACAAGAGACCCAGTACTTC. This sequence joins TRBV24-1 and TRBJ2-5, with unresolved D. The germline gives CDR1 KGHDR, CDR2 SFDVKD. The CDR3 has 11 residues.

The chain joins TRBV28 to TRBJ1-6; 8 positions agree with TRBD1. The length of the CDR3 is 14 residues. Unmatched junction bases numbered 5, after V lost 5 bases and J lost 8 bases. From germline, CDR1 is MDHEN and CDR2 SYDVKM. The CDR3 sequence is CASSPGQGDSPLHF. CDR3 sequence (DNA): TGTGCCAGCAGTCCCGGACAGGGTGATTCACCCCTCCACTTT. Using reference TRBV28 and TRBJ1-6 for the parts outside the CDR3, the full variable domain is DVKVTQSSRYLVKRTGEKVFLECVQDMDHENMFWYRQDPGLGLRLIYFSYDVKMKEKGDIPEGYSVSREKKERFSLILESASTNQTSMYLCASSPGQGDSPLHFGNGTRLTVT.

This clonotype was detected only a few times. The chain has TRBV6-1 and TRBJ2-7; maybe TRBD2 (6 bases). Germline V gives CDR1 MNHNS, CDR2 SASEGT. V was cut by 6 bases and J by 1 base, with 25 bases left in between. The CDR3 sequence is 18 residues long. The CDR3, as DNA: TGTGCCAGCAGCCCCCAACGAGGGACTCGCCCCTCATCCTACGAGCAGTACTTC. This encodes CASSPQRGTRPSSYEQYF.

The chain recombines TRBV5-1 with TRBJ2-5; the D is unclear. This CDR3 comprises 14 residues. Germline V lookup: CDR1 SGHRS, CDR2 YFSETQ. Trimming removed 1 base at V and 5 bases at J, with 12 bases between. CDR3 loop: CASSLYGDEETQYF. The CDR3 coding sequence is TGCGCCAGCAGCTTGTATGGTGACGAGGAGACCCAGTACTTC.

The chain employs TRBV29-1 and TRBJ2-5, with 8 bases aligning to TRBD1. CDR1 and CDR2 (germline): SQVTM, ANQGSEA. The CDR3 is 13 residues long. The J segment lost 5 bases and the V segment lost 5 bases, leaving 7 bases of the junction unmatched. The CDR3 protein is CSVRSGGGETQYF. The CDR3, as DNA: TGCAGCGTTCGTTCAGGGGGCGGGGAGACCCAGTACTTC.

The gene calls are TRBV7-9 and TRBJ1-2; 7 bases align to TRBD1. The germline gives CDR1 SEHNR, CDR2 FQNEAQ (reference sequence). The CDR3 has 15 residues. Losses at the gene ends were 5 bases for V and 0 bases for J; bases not matched to a gene: 6. The CDR3 reads CASSTRDRPNYGYTF. For the CDR3, the DNA is TGTGCCAGCAGCACTAGGGACAGACCTAACTATGGCTACACCTTC.

There are a few counts of this clonotype. J is TRBJ2-1 and V is TRBV20-1; D is ambiguous. Germline CDR1 is DFQATT and CDR2 is SNEGSKA (reference sequence). This CDR3 is built from 12 residues. V lost 2 bases and J lost 3, with 5 bases in between. The CDR3 spells CSARSRYNEQFF. In nucleotides, the CDR3 is TGCAGTGCTAGAAGTCGCTACAATGAGCAGTTCTTC.

This clonotype was counted a few times. The rearrangement links TRBV20-1 to TRBJ1-6; no definite D call. The ends were cut back, 3 bases at V and 7 bases at J, with 16 bases in the middle. Germline lookup yields CDR1 DFQATT and CDR2 SNEGSKA (reference sequence). The CDR3 length is 15 residues. This CDR3 reads CSASPPIIENSPLHF. CDR3 DNA: TGCAGTGCTAGCCCTCCTATAATTGAGAATTCACCCCTCCACTTT.

This clonotype was observed a handful of times. This chain connects TRBV20-1 to TRBJ2-7; D may be TRBD2 (5 bases). The CDR3 sequence is 16 residues long. V lost 4 bases and J lost 0, with 19 bases in between. The germline gives CDR1 DFQATT, CDR2 SNEGSKA (reference sequence). CDR3 sequence (DNA): TGCAGTGCTAACCATGTCCGGGATATGAGCTCCTACGAGCAGTACTTC. This gives the protein CSANHVRDMSSYEQYF.

The chain has TRBV6-5 and TRBJ2-7; 7 bases match TRBD1. With V trimmed by 5 bases and J by 3 bases, 7 bases remained unmatched. Germline CDR1 is MNHEY and CDR2 is SVGAGI. This CDR3 has 14 amino acids. The CDR3 region has the DNA TGTGCCAGCAGTCCAGGACAGGAAAACTACGAGCAGTACTTC. This gives the protein CASSPGQENYEQYF.

V usage is TRBV7-3 and J usage is TRBJ1-2; D uncertain. Deletions cut 6 bases from V and 1 base from J, with 12 bases between. The CDR3 contains 14 residues. Germline lookup yields CDR1 SGHTA and CDR2 FQGTGA. The CDR3 loop is CASRDNTLNYGYTF. CDR3 coding DNA: TGTGCCAGCAGAGATAATACACTTAACTATGGCTACACCTTC.

The V gene is TRBV18, the J gene TRBJ2-3; 11 bases fit TRBD2. The CDR3 runs to 15 residues. V was clipped by 6 bases and J by 0 bases; unmatched bases: 2. From germline, CDR1 is KGHSH and CDR2 LQKENI. CDR3 amino acids: CASSWTSGSTDTQYF. The CDR3 DNA reads TGTGCCAGCTCCTGGACTAGCGGGAGCACAGATACGCAGTATTTT.

The sample holds one count of this clonotype. The chain is built from TRBV12-3 or TRBV12-4 and TRBJ2-7; the D gene is possibly TRBD2 (6 bases). The J call may be in error: the DNA end matches TRBJ2-5 better. The length of the CDR3 is 13 residues. The CDR3 loop is CASIQTRWGTQYF. The CDR3 DNA sequence: TGTGCCAGCATCCAGACTAGGTGGGGGACCCAGTACTTC.